This TCR beta chain was sequenced for a study of CD8 T cells in ankylosing spondylitis. Trimming stripped 7 bases from V and 4 bases from J, with 11 bases between. CDR3 length: 13 residues. Comment on this clonotype: The antigen remains undetermined.

Making the TCR beta libraries involved quantitative 5'-RACE with molecular barcodes. MiXCR, run by TCRdb on the 5' RACE reads, gives a single entry per CDR3 protein. The sample carries roughly 230,000 distinct CDR3 sequences, 18% recorded once. Findings and limits, study-wide: Characteristic of ankylosing spondylitis blood, it appeared, was a TCR beta motif comprising several highly homologous variants. According to the report, clones linked to the disease were significantly enriched in matched synovial fluid samples taken from ankylosing spondylitis patients. Within peripheral blood, clones linked to disease were CD8+ and relatively rare.

The rearrangement joins TRBV12-3 or TRBV12-4 to TRBJ2-1; no firm D call. The sample taken for sequencing was blood, either unsorted or a sorted T cell fraction (not recorded which). This receptor was obtained from a male donor with ankylosing spondylitis or in good health (not recorded which). The CDR3 nucleotides are TGTGCCAGCACCCAGCACAGTTACAATGAGCAGTTCTTC. It is translated as CASTQHSYNEQFF.